A single sample is the source of the 10 T cell receptor beta chains below, sequenced in a study of T cells in women clearing cervical HPV infection. The repertoire was sequenced with immunoSEQ multiplex PCR; TCRdb's copy has only in-frame clones and lacks some. This repertoire comprises some 30,000 clones; its ten largest clones make up 4.3%. The material sequenced was blood buffy coat. The receptors were gathered from a woman between 18 and 70 years old with a cervical HPV16 infection that either progressed to CIN3+ or cleared (not recorded which).

Of note for this clone: The CDR3 end falls 3 residues outside the read, so it is completed with the germline J gene. V and J are TRBV7-2 and TRBJ1-4; D is undetermined. V lost 5 bases and J 8 bases, leaving 12 bases between the germline ends. The CDR3 has 13 amino acids. Germline CDR1 reads SGHTA; CDR2 reads FQGNSA. The DNA read from the CDR3 is TGTGCCAGCAGCGACTACGGCTCGGAAAAA. Protein sequence: CASSDYGSEK. The CDR3 reads in full as CASSDYGSEKLFF.

As regards this clone: A read error may produce the germline difference seen at one junction end. The read ends 3 residues shy of where the CDR3 ends; the end is completed using the germline J gene. The chain employs TRBV5-1 and TRBJ2-7; 8 bases are a match to TRBD2. Germline loops: CDR1 SGHRS, CDR2 YFSETQ. The CDR3 spans 15 residues. CDR3 region: CASSLEAGGNNEQYF. The CDR3 DNA, read in part, is TGCGCCAGCAGTTTGGAGGCGGGAGGAAATAACGAG.

As for this clone: With the read ending 3 residues before the CDR3 end, the germline J gene is used to fill in that end. The chain joins TRBV7-8 to TRBJ1-5; D is ambiguous. CDR1 is SGHVS and CDR2 is FQNEAQ in the germline V gene. Between the trimmed V and J ends, which lost 1 base and 4 bases, there was a span of 8 bases. The CDR3 runs 14 residues. The CDR3 DNA, read in part, is TGTGCCAGCAGCTTAGGACTGCCTAATCAGCCC. Amino acids: CASSLGLPNQP. Given in full, the CDR3 is CASSLGLPNQPQHF.

To note about this clone: The sequence runs out 3 residues before the end of the CDR3; the remainder is reconstructed from the germline J gene. The V gene is TRBV6-1, the J gene TRBJ1-5; 7 nucleotides match TRBD1. After removal of 4 bases from V and 7 bases from J, the junction contained 4 bases not matched to a gene. Germline lookup yields CDR1 MNHNS and CDR2 SASEGT. The CDR3 extends over 13 amino acids. Incomplete CDR3 DNA: TGTGCCAGCAGTGGGACAGGCTGGCAGCCC. Residues: CASSGTGWQP. The full CDR3 is CASSGTGWQPQHF.

Remarks on this clone: Sequencing ends 3 residues short of the CDR3 end; the germline J gene provides the rest. The chain combines TRBV7-6 with TRBJ2-4, with TRBD1 matching over 7 bases. The CDR3 is 16 residues long. Per the germline V gene, CDR1 is SGHVS and CDR2 is FNYEAQ. CDR3 DNA (partial): TGTGCCAGCAGCCCAACGAGGGGGCGCGATGGCTATGGT. It specifies CASSPTRGRDGYG. The entire CDR3 protein is CASSPTRGRDGYGQYF.

A note on this clone: The read stops 3 residues short of the end of the CDR3; the missing end is completed from the germline J gene. The chain employs TRBV20-1 and TRBJ2-3; the match to TRBD1 covers 9 bases. From germline, CDR1 is DFQATT and CDR2 SNEGSKA (reference sequence). This CDR3 is built from 13 residues. CDR3: CSAQGQGFQPQYF. The sequenced CDR3 bases are TGCAGTGCGCAGGGACAGGGTTTTCAGCCG.

A remark on this clone: The read terminates 3 residues ahead of where the CDR3 ends, so the germline J gene completes it. This rearrangement joins TRBV6-1 to TRBJ1-6; a possible D gene is TRBD1 (6 bases). The ends were cut back, 4 bases at V and 11 bases at J, with 12 bases in the middle. CDR3 length equals 13 residues. Germline-derived CDR1 and CDR2 are MNHNS and SASEGT. The CDR3 DNA, read in part, is TGTGCCAGCAGTGTAATCAGGGGCCCACCC. Its translation is CASSVIRGPP. The CDR3 in its entirety is CASSVIRGPPLHF.

A word on this clone: The read finishes 3 residues shy of the CDR3 end, and the germline J gene is used to complete it. The V call is TRBV5-1, the J call TRBJ2-3; 10 bases are a match to TRBD1. The CDR3 spans 15 residues. Looked up from germline, CDR1 is SGHRS and CDR2 is YFSETQ. CDR3 DNA (partial): TGCGCCAGCAGCTCAATGACAGGGGGCGATGAGACG. This sequence encodes CASSSMTGGDET. The full CDR3 sequence reads CASSSMTGGDETQYF.

CDR3 residues: CSASPPRAVYNEQFF. Incomplete CDR3 DNA: TGCAGTGCTAGTCCCCCCAGGGCGGTGTACAATGAG. The chain uses TRBV20-1 and TRBJ2-1; tentatively, D is TRBD1 (5 bases). The read terminates 3 residues before the CDR3 end, so the remaining end is supplied by the germline J gene. V gave up 3 bases and J gave up 4 bases, with 16 bases separating them. The germline V gene encodes CDR1 DFQATT and CDR2 SNEGSKA (reference sequence). The CDR3 totals 15 residues.

Comments on this clone: Read sequence stops 3 residues before the CDR3 end, and the germline J gene provides the missing end. This sequence joins TRBV7-9 and TRBJ2-5; the match to TRBD2 covers 11 bases. The V gene's germline CDR1 is SEHNR and CDR2 FQNEAQ (reference sequence). The CDR3 sequence is 13 residues long. This CDR3 reads CSTEASGGETQYF. The CDR3 DNA, read in part, is TGTTCCACGGAGGCTAGCGGGGGGGAGACC.